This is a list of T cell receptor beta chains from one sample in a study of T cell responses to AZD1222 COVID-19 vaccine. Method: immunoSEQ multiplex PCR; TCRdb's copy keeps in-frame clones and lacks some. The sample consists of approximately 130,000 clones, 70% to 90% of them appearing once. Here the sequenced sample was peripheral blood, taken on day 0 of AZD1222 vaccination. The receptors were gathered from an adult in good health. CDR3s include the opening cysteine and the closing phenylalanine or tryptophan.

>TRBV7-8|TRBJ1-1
CASSARQGPSTEAFF
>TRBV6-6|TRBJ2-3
CASSYSRTGRGTQYF
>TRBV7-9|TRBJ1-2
CASSLEAGLYGYTF
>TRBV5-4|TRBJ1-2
CAIRPSTGKAISYTF
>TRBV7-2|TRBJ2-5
CASSLLAGFQETQYF
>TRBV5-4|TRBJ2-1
CASSLGLAGSSYNEQFF
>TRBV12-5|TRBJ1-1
CASGFLDGTEAFF
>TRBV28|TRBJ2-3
CASSLIGQGSTDTQYF
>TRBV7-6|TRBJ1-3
CASSLDLIENTIYF
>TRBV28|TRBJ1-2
CASSLPRFRNYGYTF
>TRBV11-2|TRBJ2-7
CASSFSQGGYEQYF
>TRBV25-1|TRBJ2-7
CASSTGGLSSYEQYF
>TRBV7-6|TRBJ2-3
CASSPSTDTQYF
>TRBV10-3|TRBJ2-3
CAISEITGYTDTQYF
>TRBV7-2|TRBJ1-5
CASSSSPGAGQPQHF
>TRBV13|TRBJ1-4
CASSLRTGTHNEKLFF
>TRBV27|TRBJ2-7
CASSQMGGRARYEQYF
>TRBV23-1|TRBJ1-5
CASRRDGRQPQHF
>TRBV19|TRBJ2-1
CASKQGSEQFF
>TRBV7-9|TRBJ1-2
CASSLRTDNYGYTF
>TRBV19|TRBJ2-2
CASSLLLQGQGRNTGELFF
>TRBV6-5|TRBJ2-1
CASRDVAGGPAEQFF
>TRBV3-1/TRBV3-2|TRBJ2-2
CASNIGTPTGELFF
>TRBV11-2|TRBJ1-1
CASRYGQGGEAFF
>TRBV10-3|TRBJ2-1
CAISTSGQNNEQFF
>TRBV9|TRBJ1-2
CASSVDGWPSDGYTF
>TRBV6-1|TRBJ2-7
CASSEAPVGPAYEQYF
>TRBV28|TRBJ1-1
CASSPERNTEAFF
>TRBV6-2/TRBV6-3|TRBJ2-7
CASSYERYEQYF
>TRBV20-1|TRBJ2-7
CSVQGPYEQYF
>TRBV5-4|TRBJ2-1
CASSGGLAGEQFF
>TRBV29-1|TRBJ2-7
CSVGRGRTGLAGSYEQYF
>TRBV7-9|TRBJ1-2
CASSLDTGAGYTF
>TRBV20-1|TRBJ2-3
CSARFADTQYF
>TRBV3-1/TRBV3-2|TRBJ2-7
CASSPGLAGFEQYF
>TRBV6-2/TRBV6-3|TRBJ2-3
CASSPHRGPGTDTQYF
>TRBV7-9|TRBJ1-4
CASSWETGATNEKLFF
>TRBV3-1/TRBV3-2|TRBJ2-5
CASSPGQGLGETQYF
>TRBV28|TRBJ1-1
CASSLRTGTGTEAFF
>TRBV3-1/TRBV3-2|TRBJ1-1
CASSRVNTEAFF
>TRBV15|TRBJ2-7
CATSRDIGRGGSYEQYF
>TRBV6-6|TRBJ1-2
CASSPGDRGHWNYGYTF
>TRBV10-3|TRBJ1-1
CAIKSAGSRNEAFF
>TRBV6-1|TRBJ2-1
CASSERAGSWFF